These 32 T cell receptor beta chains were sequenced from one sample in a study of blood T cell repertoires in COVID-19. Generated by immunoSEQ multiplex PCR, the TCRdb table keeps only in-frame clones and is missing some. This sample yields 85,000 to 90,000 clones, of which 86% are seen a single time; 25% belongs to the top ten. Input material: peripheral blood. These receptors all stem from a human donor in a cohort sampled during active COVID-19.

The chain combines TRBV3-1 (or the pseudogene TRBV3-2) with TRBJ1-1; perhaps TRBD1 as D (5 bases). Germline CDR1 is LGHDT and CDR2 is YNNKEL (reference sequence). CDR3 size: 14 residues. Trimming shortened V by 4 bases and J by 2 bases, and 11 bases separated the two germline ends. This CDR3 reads CASSPLTDNTEAFF. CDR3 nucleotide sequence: TGTGCCAGCAGCCCATTGACAGACAACACTGAAGCTTTCTTT.

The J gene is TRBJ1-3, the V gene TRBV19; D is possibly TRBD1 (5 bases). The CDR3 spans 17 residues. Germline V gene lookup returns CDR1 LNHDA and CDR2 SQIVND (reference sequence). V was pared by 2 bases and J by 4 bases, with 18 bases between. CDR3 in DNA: TGTGCCAGTAGTATAAACAGGAACCCGACGGACGGAAACACCATATATTTT. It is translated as CASSINRNPTDGNTIYF.

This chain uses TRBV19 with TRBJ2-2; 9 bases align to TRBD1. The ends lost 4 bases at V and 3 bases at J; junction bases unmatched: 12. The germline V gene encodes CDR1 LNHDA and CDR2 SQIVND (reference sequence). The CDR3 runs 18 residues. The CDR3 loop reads CASSRTGRGQGYTGELFF. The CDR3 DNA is TGTGCCAGTAGTAGAACAGGGCGGGGACAGGGATACACCGGGGAGCTGTTTTTT.

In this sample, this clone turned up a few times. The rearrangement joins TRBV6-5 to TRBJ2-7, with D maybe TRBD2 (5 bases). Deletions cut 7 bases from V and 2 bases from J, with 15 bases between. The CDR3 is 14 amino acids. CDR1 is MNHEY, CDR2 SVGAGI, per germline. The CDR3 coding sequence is TGTGCCAGCAAAAATCAGGACGGGGCCTACGAGCAGTACTTC. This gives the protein CASKNQDGAYEQYF.

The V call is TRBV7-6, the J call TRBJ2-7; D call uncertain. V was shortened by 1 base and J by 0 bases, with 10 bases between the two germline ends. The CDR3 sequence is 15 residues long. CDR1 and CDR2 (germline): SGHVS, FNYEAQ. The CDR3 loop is CASSLEVGNSYEQYF. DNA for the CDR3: TGTGCCAGCAGCTTAGAAGTGGGCAACTCCTACGAGCAGTACTTC.

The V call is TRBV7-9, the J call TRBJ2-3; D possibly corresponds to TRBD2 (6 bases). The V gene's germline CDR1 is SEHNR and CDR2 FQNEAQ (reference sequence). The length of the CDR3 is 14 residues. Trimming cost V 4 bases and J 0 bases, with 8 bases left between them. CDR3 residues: CASSSRGSTDTQYF. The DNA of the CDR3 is TGTGCCAGCAGCTCGCGGGGTAGCACAGATACGCAGTATTTT.

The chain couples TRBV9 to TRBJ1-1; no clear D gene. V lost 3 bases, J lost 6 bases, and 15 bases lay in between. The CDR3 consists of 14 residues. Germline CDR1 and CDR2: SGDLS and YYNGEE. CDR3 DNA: TGTGCCAGCAGCGCCAGCTGGGCGCGTCCTGAAGCTTTCTTT. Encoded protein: CASSASWARPEAFF. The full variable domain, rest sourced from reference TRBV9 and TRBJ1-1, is DSGVTQTPKHLITATGQRVTLRCSPRSGDLSVYWYQQSLDQGLQFLIQYYNGEERAKGNILERFSAQQFPDLHSELNLSSLELGDSALYFCASSASWARPEAFFGQGTRLTVV.

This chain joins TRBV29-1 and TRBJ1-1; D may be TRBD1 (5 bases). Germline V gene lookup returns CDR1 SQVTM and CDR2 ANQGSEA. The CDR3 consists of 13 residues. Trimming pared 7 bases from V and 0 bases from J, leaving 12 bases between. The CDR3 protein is CSAVRGMNTEAFF. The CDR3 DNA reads TGCAGCGCGGTCCGGGGGATGAACACTGAAGCTTTCTTT.

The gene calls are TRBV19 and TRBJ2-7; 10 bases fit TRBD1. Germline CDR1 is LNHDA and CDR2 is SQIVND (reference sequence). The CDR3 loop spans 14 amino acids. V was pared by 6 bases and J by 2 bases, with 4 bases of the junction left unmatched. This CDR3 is CASRGDRGPYEQYF. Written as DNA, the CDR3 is TGTGCCAGTAGAGGGGACAGGGGCCCCTACGAGCAGTACTTC.

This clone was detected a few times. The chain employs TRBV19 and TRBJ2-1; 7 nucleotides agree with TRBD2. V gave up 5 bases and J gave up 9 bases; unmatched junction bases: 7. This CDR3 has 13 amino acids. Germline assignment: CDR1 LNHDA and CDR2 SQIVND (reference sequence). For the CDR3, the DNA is TGTGCCAGTAGTGCCGGCCCGGGAGGTGAGCAGTTCTTC. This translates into CASSAGPGGEQFF.

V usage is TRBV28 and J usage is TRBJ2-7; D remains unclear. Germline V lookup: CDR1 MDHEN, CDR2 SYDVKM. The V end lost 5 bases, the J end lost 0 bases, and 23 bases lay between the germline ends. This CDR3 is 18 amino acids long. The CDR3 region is CASSPSHSKLASSYEQYF. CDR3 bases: TGTGCCAGCAGTCCGTCCCATTCGAAGTTAGCTAGCTCCTACGAGCAGTACTTC.

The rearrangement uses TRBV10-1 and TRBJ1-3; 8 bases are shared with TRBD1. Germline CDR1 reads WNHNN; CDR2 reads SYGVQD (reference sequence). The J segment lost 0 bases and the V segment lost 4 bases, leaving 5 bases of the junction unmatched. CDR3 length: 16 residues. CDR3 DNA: TGCGCCAGCAGTGCCCTGGACAGGGCCTCTGGAAACACCATATATTTT. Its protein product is CASSALDRASGNTIYF.

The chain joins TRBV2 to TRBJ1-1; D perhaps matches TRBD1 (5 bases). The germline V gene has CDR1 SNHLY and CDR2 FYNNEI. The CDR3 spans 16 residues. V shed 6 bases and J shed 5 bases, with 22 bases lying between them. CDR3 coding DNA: TGTGCCAGCAGCCTACAGGTGGTGGAGGGTGGAACTGAAGCTTTCTTT. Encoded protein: CASSLQVVEGGTEAFF.

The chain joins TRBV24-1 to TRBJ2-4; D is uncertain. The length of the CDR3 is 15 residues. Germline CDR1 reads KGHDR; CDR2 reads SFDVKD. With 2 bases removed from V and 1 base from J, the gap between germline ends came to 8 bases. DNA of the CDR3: TGTGCCACCAGTGATTCCCGGCGGGCCAAAAACATTCAGTACTTC. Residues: CATSDSRRAKNIQYF.

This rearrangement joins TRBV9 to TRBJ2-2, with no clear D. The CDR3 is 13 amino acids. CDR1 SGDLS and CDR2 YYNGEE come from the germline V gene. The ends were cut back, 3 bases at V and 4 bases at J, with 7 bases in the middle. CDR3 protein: CASSADTTGELFF. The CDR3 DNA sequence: TGTGCCAGCAGCGCCGACACCACCGGGGAGCTGTTTTTT.

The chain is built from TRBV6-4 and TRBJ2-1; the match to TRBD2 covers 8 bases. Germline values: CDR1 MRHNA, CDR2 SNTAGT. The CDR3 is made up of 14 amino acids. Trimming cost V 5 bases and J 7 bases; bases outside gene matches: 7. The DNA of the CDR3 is TGTGCCAGCAGTTTGATAGCGGGAAGGAATGAGCAGTTCTTC. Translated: CASSLIAGRNEQFF.

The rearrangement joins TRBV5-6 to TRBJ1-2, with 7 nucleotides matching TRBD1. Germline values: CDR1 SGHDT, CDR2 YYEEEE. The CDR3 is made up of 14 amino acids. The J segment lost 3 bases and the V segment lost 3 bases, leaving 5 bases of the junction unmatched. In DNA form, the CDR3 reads TGTGCCAGCAGCTGGGAAGGGGGCGACTATGGCTACACCTTC. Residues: CASSWEGGDYGYTF.

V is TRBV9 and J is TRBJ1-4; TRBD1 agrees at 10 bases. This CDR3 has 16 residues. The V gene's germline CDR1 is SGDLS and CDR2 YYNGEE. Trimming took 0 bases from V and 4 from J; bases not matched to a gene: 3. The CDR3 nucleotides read TGTGCCAGCAGCGTAGGAGGACAGGGGGTTAATGAAAAACTGTTTTTT. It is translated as CASSVGGQGVNEKLFF.

CDR3 region: CSLPGGAGTDTQYF. CDR3 nucleotide sequence: TGCAGCTTACCGGGGGGGGCTGGCACAGATACGCAGTATTTT. The chain recombines TRBV29-1 with TRBJ2-3, with 8 bases lining up with TRBD2. This CDR3 region has 14 residues. V was pared by 8 bases and J by 1 base, with 8 bases of the junction left unmatched. Germline CDR1 is SQVTM and CDR2 is ANQGSEA.

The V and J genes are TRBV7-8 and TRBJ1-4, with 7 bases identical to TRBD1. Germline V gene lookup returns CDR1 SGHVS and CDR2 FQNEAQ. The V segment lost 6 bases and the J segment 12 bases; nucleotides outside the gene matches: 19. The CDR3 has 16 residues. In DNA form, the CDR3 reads TGTGCCAGCAGTCGTCCCGGGACAGTAAGAAAGATGGAACTGTTTTTT. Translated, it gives CASSRPGTVRKMELFF.

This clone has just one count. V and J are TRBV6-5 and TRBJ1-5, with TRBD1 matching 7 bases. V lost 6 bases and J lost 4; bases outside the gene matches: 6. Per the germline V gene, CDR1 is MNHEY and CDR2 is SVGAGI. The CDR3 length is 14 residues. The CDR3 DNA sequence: TGTGCCAGCAGAAGACAGGGCCAGAATCAGCCCCAGCATTTT. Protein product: CASRRQGQNQPQHF.

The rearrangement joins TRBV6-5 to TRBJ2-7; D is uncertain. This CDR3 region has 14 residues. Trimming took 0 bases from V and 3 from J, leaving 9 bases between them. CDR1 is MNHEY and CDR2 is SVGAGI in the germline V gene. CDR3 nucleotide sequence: TGTGCCAGCAGTTACTCGACTGGCGGCTACGAGCAGTACTTC. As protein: CASSYSTGGYEQYF.

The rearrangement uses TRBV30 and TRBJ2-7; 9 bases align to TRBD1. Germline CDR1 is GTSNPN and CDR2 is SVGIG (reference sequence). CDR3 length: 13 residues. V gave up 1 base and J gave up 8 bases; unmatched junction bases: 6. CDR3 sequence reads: CAWSGDRVQKQYF. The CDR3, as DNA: TGTGCCTGGAGTGGGGACAGGGTCCAGAAGCAGTACTTC.

In DNA, the CDR3 is TGTGCCAGCAGTTACTCGTTGGACAGTGGAGGGCCCCAGCATTTT. It yields the protein CASSYSLDSGGPQHF. The V gene is TRBV6-5, the J gene TRBJ1-5, with D perhaps matching TRBD1 (6 bases). Trimming shortened V by 0 bases and J by 9 bases, and 15 bases separated the two germline ends. The CDR3 has 15 residues. Germline CDR1 and CDR2: MNHEY and SVGAGI.

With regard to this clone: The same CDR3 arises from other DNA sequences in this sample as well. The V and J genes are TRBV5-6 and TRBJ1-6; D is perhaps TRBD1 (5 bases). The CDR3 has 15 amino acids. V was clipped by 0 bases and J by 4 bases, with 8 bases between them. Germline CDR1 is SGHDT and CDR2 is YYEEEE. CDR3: CASSLGQGYNSPLHF. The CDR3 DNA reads TGTGCCAGCAGCTTGGGGCAGGGATATAATTCACCCCTCCACTTT.

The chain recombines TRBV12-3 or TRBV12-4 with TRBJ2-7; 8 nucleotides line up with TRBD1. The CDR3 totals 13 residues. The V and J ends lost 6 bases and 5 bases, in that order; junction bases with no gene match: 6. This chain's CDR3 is CASSRSTGDEQYF. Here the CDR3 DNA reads TGTGCCAGCAGCCGATCGACAGGGGACGAGCAGTACTTC.

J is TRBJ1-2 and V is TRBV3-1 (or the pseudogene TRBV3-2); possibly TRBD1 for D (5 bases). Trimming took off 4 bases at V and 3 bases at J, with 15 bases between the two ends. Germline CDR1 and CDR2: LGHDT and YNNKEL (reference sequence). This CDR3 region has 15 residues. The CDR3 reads CASSPGPIGDYGYTF. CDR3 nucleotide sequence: TGTGCCAGCAGCCCCGGGCCGATAGGGGACTATGGCTACACCTTC.

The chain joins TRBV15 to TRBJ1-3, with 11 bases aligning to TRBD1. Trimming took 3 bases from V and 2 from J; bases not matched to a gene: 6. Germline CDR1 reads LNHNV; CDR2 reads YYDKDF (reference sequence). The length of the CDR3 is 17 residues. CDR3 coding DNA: TGTGCCACCAGCAGGAGGGGACAGGGGGGACCTGGAAACACCATATATTTT. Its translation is CATSRRGQGGPGNTIYF.

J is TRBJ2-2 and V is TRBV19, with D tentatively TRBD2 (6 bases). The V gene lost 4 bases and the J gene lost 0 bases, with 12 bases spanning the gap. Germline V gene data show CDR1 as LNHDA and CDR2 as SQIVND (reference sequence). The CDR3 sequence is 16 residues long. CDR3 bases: TGTGCCAGTAGTAAATTGGAGGGCCCGAACACCGGGGAGCTGTTTTTT. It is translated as CASSKLEGPNTGELFF.

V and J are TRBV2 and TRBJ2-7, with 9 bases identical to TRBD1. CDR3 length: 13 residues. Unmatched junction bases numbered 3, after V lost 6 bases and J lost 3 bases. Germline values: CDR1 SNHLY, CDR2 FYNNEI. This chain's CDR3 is CASSRGQGYEQYF. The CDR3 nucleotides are TGTGCCAGCAGCCGGGGACAGGGCTACGAGCAGTACTTC.

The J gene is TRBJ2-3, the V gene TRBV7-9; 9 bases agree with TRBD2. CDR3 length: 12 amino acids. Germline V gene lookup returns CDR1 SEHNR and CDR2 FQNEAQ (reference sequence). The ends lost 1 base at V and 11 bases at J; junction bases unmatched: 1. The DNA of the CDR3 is TGTGCCAGCAGCTTAGGGACTAGCGTGCAGTATTTT. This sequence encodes CASSLGTSVQYF.

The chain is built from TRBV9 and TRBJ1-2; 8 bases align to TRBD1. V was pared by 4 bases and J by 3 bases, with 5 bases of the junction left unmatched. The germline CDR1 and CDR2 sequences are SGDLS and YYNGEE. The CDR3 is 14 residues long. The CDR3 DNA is TGTGCCAGCAGCCAGATGACAGGGGACTATGGCTACACCTTC. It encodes CASSQMTGDYGYTF.